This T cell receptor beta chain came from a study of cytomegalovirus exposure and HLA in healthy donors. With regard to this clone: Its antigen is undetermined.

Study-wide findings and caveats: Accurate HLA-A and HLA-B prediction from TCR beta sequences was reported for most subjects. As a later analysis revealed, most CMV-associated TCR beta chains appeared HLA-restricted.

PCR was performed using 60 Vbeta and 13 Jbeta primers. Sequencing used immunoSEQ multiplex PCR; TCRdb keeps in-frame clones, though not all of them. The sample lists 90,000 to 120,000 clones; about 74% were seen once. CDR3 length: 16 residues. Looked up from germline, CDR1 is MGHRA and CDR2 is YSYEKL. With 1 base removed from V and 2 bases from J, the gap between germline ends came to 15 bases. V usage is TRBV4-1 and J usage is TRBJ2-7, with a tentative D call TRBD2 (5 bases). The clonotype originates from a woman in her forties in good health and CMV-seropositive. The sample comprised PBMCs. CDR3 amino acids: CASSQAGMGATYEQYF. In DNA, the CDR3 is TGCGCCAGCAGCCAAGCCGGGATGGGCGCTACCTACGAGCAGTACTTC.